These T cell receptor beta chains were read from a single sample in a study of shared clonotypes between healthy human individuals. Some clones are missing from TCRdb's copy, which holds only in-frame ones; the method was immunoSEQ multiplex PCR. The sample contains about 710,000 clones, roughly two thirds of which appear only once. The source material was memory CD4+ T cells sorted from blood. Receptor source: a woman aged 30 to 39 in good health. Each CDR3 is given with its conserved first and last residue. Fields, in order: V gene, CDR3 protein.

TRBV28	CASSNRVSSLGDQPQHF
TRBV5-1	CASSPSNQDNEQFF
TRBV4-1	CASSHAPGGNTIYF
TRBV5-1	CASSPGSHSNQPQHF
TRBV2	CASTPGEPAQYF
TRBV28	CASSPLGQGPTYEQYF
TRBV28	CASSLPINSNQPQHF
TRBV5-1	CASSLAVGAYNEQFF
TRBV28	CASTTTDQPQHF
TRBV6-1	CASRLGAATNEKLFF
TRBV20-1	CSARDEEQFF
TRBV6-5	CASSRTEFNQPQHF
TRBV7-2	CASSPYTDTQYF
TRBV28	CASSSGGVPYQETQYF
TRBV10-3	CAISETPTRNYGYTF
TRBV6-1	CASSDDRGYEQYF
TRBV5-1	CASSLGTVNTGELFF
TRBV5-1	CASSRGGQGGMYEQYF
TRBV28	CASTNRLGTSGTLTGELFF
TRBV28	CASSLAHSTGVEQYF
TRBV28	CATSPGAFF
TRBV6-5	CASSYSDIGQPQHF
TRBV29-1	CSVISRVTEAFF
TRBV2	CASRKDRGSYNEQFF
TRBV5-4	CASGVVDEQYF
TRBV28	CASSFEGARNQPQHF